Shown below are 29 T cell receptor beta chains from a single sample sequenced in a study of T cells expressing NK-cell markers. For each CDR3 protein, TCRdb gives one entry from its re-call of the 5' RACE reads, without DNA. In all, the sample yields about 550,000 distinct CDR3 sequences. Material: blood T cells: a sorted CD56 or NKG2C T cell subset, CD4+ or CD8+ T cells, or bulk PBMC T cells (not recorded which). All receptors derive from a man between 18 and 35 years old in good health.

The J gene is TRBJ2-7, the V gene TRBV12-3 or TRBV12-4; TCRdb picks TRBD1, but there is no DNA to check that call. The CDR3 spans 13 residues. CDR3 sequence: CASSLHPGQGQYF.

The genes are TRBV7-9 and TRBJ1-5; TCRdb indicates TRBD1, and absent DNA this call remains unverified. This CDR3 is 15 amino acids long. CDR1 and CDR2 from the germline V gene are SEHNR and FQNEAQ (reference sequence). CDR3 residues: CASSPPGDLNQPQHF.

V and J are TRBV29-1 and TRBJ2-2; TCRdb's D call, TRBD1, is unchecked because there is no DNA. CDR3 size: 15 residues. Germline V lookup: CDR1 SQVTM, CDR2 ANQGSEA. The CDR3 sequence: CSARPQGDYTGELFF.

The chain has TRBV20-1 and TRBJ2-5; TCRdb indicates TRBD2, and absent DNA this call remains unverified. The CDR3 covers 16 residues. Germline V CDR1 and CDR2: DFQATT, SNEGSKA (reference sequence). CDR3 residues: CSDVVVAGGPGETQYF.

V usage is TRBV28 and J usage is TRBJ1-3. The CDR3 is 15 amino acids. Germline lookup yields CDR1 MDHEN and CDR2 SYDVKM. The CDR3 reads CASSADFLSGNTIYF.

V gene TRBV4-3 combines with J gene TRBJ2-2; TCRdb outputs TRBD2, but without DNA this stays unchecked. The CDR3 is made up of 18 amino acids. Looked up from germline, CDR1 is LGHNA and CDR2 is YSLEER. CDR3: CASSQVKYGRTNTGELFF.

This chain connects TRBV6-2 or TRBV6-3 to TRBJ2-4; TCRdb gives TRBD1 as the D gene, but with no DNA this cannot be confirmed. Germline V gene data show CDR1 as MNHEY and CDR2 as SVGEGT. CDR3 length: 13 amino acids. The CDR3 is CASSRAGGNIQYF.

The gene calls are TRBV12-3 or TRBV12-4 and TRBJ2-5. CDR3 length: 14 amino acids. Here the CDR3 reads CASSLALGQETQYF.

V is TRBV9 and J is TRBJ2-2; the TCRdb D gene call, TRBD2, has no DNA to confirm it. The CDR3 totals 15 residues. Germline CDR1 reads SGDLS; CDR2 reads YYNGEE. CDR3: CAEPQTSGSPGELFF.

The CDR3 region is CASSQTRTREQYF. V and J are TRBV12-3 or TRBV12-4 and TRBJ2-7; TCRdb calls TRBD2, which cannot be checked without DNA. This CDR3 contains 13 residues.

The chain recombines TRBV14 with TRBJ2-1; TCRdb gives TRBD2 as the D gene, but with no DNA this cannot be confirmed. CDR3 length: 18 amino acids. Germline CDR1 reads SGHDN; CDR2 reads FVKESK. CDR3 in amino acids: CASSPNLRLAGGRNEQFF.

This CDR3 reads CATSRREGGNEQFF. The chain has TRBV15 and TRBJ2-1; there is no DNA to check the TCRdb D call of TRBD2. The CDR3 contains 14 residues. Germline CDR1 LNHNV, CDR2 YYDKDF (reference sequence).

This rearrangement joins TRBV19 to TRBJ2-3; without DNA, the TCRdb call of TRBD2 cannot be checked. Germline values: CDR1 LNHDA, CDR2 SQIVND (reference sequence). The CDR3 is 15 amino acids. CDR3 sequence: CASRLSGGGTDTQYF.

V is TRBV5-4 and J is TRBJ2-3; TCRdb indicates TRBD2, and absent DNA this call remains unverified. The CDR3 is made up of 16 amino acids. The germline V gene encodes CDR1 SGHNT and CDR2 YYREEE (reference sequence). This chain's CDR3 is CASTSDPGLGTDTQYF.

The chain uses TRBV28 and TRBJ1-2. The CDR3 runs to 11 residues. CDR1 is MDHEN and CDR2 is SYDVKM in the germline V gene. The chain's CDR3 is CASSRNYGYTF.

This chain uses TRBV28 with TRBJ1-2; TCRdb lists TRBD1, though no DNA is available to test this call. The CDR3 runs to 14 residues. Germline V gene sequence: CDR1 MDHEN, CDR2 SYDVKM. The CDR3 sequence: CASKMPQGSFGYTF.

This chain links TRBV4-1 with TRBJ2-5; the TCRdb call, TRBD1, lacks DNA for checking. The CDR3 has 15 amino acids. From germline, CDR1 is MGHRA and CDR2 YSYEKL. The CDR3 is CASSQRGQRQETQYF.

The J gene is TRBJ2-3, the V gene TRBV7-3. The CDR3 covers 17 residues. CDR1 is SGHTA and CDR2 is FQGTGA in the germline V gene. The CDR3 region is CASSLIPRFAQTDTQYF. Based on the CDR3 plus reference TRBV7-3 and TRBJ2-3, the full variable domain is GAGVSQTPSNKVTEKGKYVELRCDPISGHTALYWYRQSLGQGPEFLIYFQGTGAADDSGLPNDRFFAVRPEGSVSTLKIQRTERGDSAVYLCASSLIPRFAQTDTQYFGPGTRLTVL.

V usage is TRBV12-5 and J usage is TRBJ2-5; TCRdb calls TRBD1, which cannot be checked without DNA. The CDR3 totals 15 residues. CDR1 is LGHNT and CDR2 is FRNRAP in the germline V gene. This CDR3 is CASGAGTGLRETQYF.

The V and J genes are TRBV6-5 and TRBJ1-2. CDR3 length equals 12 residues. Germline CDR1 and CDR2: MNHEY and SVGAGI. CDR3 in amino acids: CASTSANYGYTF.

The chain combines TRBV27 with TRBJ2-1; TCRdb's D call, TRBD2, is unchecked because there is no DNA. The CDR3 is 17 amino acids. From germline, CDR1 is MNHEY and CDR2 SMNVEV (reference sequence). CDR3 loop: CASSPWTSGRFMNEQFF.

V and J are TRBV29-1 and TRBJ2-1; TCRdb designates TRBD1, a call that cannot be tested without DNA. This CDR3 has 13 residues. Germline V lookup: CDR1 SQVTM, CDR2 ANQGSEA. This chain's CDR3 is CSGGDRGEDEQFF.

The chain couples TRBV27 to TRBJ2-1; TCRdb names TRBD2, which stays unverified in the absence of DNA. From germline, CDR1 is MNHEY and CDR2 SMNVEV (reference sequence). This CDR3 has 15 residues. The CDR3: CASRKGLAGDDEQFF.

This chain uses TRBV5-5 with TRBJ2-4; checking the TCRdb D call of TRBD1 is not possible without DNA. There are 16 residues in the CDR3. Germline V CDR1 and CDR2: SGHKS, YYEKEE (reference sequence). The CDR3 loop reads CASSPGQWSTKNIQYF.

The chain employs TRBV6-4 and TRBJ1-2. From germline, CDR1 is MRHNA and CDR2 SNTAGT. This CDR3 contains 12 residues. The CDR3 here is CASIDSDYGYTF.

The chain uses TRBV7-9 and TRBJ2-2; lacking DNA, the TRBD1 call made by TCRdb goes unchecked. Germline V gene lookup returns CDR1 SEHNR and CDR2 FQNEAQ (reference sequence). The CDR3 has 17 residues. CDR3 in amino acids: CASSPMRGQTNTGELFF.

CDR3: CASSQGDRVGDTQYF. The chain uses TRBV3-1 and TRBJ2-3; lacking DNA, the TRBD1 call made by TCRdb goes unchecked. Germline V lookup: CDR1 LGHDT, CDR2 YNNKEL (reference sequence). This CDR3 has 15 amino acids.

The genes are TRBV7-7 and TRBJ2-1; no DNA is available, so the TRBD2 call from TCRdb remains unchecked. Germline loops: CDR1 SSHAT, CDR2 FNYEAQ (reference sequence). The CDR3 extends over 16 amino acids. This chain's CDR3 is CASSLLSAGTNNEQFF.

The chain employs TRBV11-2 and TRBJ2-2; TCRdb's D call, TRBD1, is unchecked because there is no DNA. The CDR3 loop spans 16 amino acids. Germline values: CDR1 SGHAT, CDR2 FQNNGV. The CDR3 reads CASSLVAQGSTGELFF.